A single sample is the source of the 28 T cell receptor beta chains below, sequenced in a study of T cells after yellow fever vaccination (dated by TCRdb to between 2018 and 2021). The treatment or condition label on this specimen signifies: live attenuated yellow fever vaccine strain. The library was obtained by 5' RACE. The sample was run on an Illumina HiSeq 2500. Starting from the raw public reads, TCRdb applied fastp trimming at Q25, assembled clones with MiXCR and retained in-frame beta chains. CDR3 protein duplicates are merged, each entry listing the most common genes and DNA. For this sample the table gives 450,000 to 550,000 distinct CDR3 sequences, of which around a fifth were detected only once. About 16% of the sample rests with the top ten. The material was PBMCs, obtained roughly 20 days after the first yellow fever vaccination. The origin of the receptors is a man between 18 and 29 years old who received the YFV17D yellow fever vaccine.

This clonotype was seen many times. V gene TRBV12-3 or TRBV12-4 combines with J gene TRBJ2-3, with D uncertain. The CDR3 spans 17 residues. Trimming cost V 1 base and J 5 bases, with 19 bases left between them. CDR3 in DNA: TGTGCCAGCAGTTTAGGGGCAGTTCCACATCCATTAGATACGCAGTATTTT. This sequence encodes CASSLGAVPHPLDTQYF.

This clonotype was detected a few times. The chain employs TRBV20-1 and TRBJ2-3, with 9 bases aligning to TRBD1. Trimming at V came to 8 bases and at J to 1 base, leaving 7 bases not matched to a gene. This CDR3 has 14 residues. Germline lookup yields CDR1 DFQATT and CDR2 SNEGSKA (reference sequence). This CDR3 is CSPYRQGGTDTQYF. CDR3 nucleotide sequence: TGCAGTCCTTACAGACAGGGGGGCACAGATACGCAGTATTTT.

This clonotype was recorded a few times. DNA of the CDR3: TGCGCCAGCAGCCAAGAGCCACAGGGGGCAACGAACACCGGGGAGCTGTTTTTT. Translating gives CASSQEPQGATNTGELFF. This chain links TRBV4-3 with TRBJ2-2; TRBD1 matches at 9 bases. J gave up 0 bases and V 0 bases, and 5 bases lay outside the gene matches. The CDR3 contains 18 residues. The germline V gene encodes CDR1 LGHNA and CDR2 YSLEER.

V is TRBV29-1 and J is TRBJ2-4; D assignment may be TRBD1 or TRBD2 (5 bases each). Between the trimmed V and J ends, which lost 6 bases and 5 bases, there was a span of 11 bases. CDR1 and CDR2 (germline): SQVTM, ANQGSEA. This CDR3 comprises 12 residues. The CDR3 coding sequence is TGCAGCGTCGGGACGTCGGAAAACATTCAGTACTTC. Its protein is CSVGTSENIQYF.

The J gene is TRBJ2-5, the V gene TRBV28, with TRBD2 matching 9 bases. CDR3 length: 16 amino acids. V shed 6 bases, J shed 2 bases, and the junction held 10 bases outside the gene matches. Germline V gives CDR1 MDHEN, CDR2 SYDVKM. Written as DNA, the CDR3 is TGTGCCAGCAGACGAGGTAGCGGGGGCCGACAAGAGACCCAGTACTTC. This translates into CASRRGSGGRQETQYF.

The chain couples TRBV29-1 to TRBJ2-2; maybe TRBD1 (5 bases). Germline loops: CDR1 SQVTM, CDR2 ANQGSEA. V shed 6 bases and J shed 5 bases, with 10 bases lying between them. This CDR3 region has 12 residues. CDR3 bases: TGCAGCGTCACAGGTTGGACCGGGGAGCTGTTTTTT. Translated, it gives CSVTGWTGELFF.

The V call is TRBV7-2, the J call TRBJ1-4; D is unclear. V lost 4 bases and J 3 bases, leaving 9 bases between the germline ends. The CDR3 sequence is 14 residues long. Germline CDR1 is SGHTA and CDR2 is FQGNSA. The CDR3 sequence is CASSSSRANEKLFF. CDR3 DNA sequence: TGTGCCAGCAGCTCCTCTAGGGCTAATGAAAAACTGTTTTTT.

As to this clonotype: This sequence may be a read error, since a much larger clone differs from it by one base. The chain uses TRBV29-1 and TRBJ2-1; the D gene could be TRBD1 or TRBD2 (6 bases each). CDR1 is SQVTM, CDR2 ANQGSEA, per germline. There are 14 residues in the CDR3. CDR3 bases: TGCAGCGTTGTGTGGGGGGCAGGAGGGAATGAGCCGTTCTTC. Protein sequence: CSVVWGAGGNEPFF.

The genes are TRBV7-9 and TRBJ1-1; 8 bases fit TRBD1. Trimming took 6 bases from V and 7 from J; bases not matched to a gene: 16. CDR3 length: 16 residues. CDR1 is SEHNR and CDR2 is FQNEAQ in the germline V gene (reference sequence). DNA of the CDR3: TGTGCCAGCAGACCGGACAGGGTATATTTTCGGGGTGAAGCTTTCTTT. As protein: CASRPDRVYFRGEAFF.

The chain carries TRBV7-2 and TRBJ2-4, with a weak D call TRBD1 (5 bases). Trimming removed 5 bases at V and 8 bases at J, with 22 bases between. Germline V lookup: CDR1 SGHTA, CDR2 FQGNSA. This CDR3 is 16 amino acids long. The DNA for the CDR3 is TGTGCCAGCAGCCGCTACACCCAGGGTCGTGGGGACATTCAGTACTTC. Translated: CASSRYTQGRGDIQYF. Variable domain in full (rest from reference TRBV7-2 and TRBJ2-4): GAGVSQSPSNKVTEKGKDVELRCDPISGHTALYWYRQSLGQGLEFLIYFQGNSAPDKSGLPSDRFSAERTGGSVSTLTIQRTQQEDSAVYLCASSRYTQGRGDIQYFGAGTRLSVL.

This sequence joins TRBV5-4 and TRBJ2-5; 7 nucleotides line up with TRBD1. The CDR3 has 14 amino acids. Germline V gives CDR1 SGHNT, CDR2 YYREEE (reference sequence). Germline trimming cut 2 bases from V and 1 base from J; bases unmatched to any gene: 2. For the CDR3, the DNA is TGTGCCAGCAGCTTCCAGGGGGTCCAAGAGACCCAGTACTTC. This translates into CASSFQGVQETQYF.

This clonotype was detected a few times. The rearrangement joins TRBV7-9 to TRBJ2-3; D may match TRBD1 or TRBD2 (5 bases each). V lost 3 bases to trimming and J lost 2 bases, with 12 bases between them. This CDR3 is built from 15 residues. Per germline, CDR1 SEHNR and CDR2 FQNEAQ (reference sequence). The CDR3 here is CASSFGTDPTDTQYF. Here the CDR3 DNA reads TGTGCCAGCAGCTTTGGGACGGACCCCACAGATACGCAGTATTTT. Complete variable domain (other parts from reference TRBV7-9 and TRBJ2-3): DTGVSQNPRHKITKRGQNVTFRCDPISEHNRLYWYRQTLGQGPEFLTYFQNEAQLEKSRLLSDRFSAERPKGSFSTLEIQRTEQGDSAMYLCASSFGTDPTDTQYFGPGTRLTVL.

The rearrangement uses TRBV12-5 and TRBJ2-7, with D uncertain. CDR3 length: 16 amino acids. The V gene's germline CDR1 is LGHNT and CDR2 FRNRAP. Trimming left V 2 bases short and J 2 bases short, with 16 bases between. This chain's CDR3 is CASGLLSPDGPYEQYF. The CDR3 region has the DNA TGTGCTAGTGGTTTGCTTTCCCCTGACGGCCCCTACGAGCAGTACTTC.

This rearrangement joins TRBV29-1 to TRBJ2-5; 8 nucleotides line up with TRBD2. This CDR3 comprises 13 residues. V was pared by 8 bases and J by 5 bases, with 10 bases of the junction left unmatched. Per germline, CDR1 SQVTM and CDR2 ANQGSEA. The CDR3: CSSSGSNTETQYF. Written as DNA, the CDR3 is TGCAGCTCTAGCGGGTCCAACACGGAGACCCAGTACTTC. The full variable domain, in which reference TRBV29-1 and TRBJ2-5 provide the parts outside the CDR3, is SAVISQKPSRDICQRGTSLTIQCQVDSQVTMMFWYRQQPGQSLTLIATANQGSEATYESGFVIDKFPISRPNLTFSTLTVSNMSPEDSSIYLCSSSGSNTETQYFGPGTRLLVL.

This clonotype was observed a handful of times. This chain connects TRBV5-1 to TRBJ2-2; D is undetermined. CDR3 size: 16 residues. The germline CDR1 and CDR2 sequences are SGHRS and YFSETQ. Trimming stripped 0 bases from V and 0 bases from J, with 9 bases between. Here the CDR3 DNA reads TGCGCCAGCAGCTTGGCCCCTCACGCGAACACCGGGGAGCTGTTTTTT. Its translation: CASSLAPHANTGELFF.

The rearrangement uses TRBV20-1 and TRBJ1-4; 7 positions match TRBD1. The V and J ends lost 3 bases and 7 bases, in that order; junction bases with no gene match: 8. The CDR3 is 14 amino acids. Germline assignment: CDR1 DFQATT and CDR2 SNEGSKA (reference sequence). CDR3 nucleotides: TGCAGTGCTAGGGCAGGACAGGATAGTGAAAAACTGTTTTTT. Its translation: CSARAGQDSEKLFF.

This clonotype appeared many times. This chain uses TRBV7-2 with TRBJ2-7; TRBD2 agrees at 9 bases. V was pared by 5 bases and J by 4 bases, with 3 bases of the junction left unmatched. This CDR3 comprises 13 residues. Germline V CDR1 and CDR2: SGHTA, FQGNSA. The CDR3 sequence is CASSPAGGYEQYF. CDR3 nucleotides: TGTGCCAGCAGCCCGGCGGGGGGGTACGAGCAGTACTTC. Combining the CDR3 with reference TRBV7-2 and TRBJ2-7 gives the whole variable domain GAGVSQSPSNKVTEKGKDVELRCDPISGHTALYWYRQSLGQGLEFLIYFQGNSAPDKSGLPSDRFSAERTGGSVSTLTIQRTQQEDSAVYLCASSPAGGYEQYFGPGTRLTVT.

This clonotype occurred a few times. The J gene is TRBJ2-5, the V gene TRBV15, with 11 bases aligning to TRBD1. CDR3 size: 18 residues. Germline V CDR1 and CDR2: LNHNV, YYDKDF (reference sequence). With 3 bases clipped from V and 1 base from J, the junction kept 10 bases outside the gene matches. CDR3 loop: CATSSDLRTGGIQETQYF. CDR3 bases: TGTGCCACCAGCAGCGACTTGAGGACAGGGGGCATCCAAGAGACCCAGTACTTC.

The CDR3 nucleotides read TGCAGTGCTAGGGGGCTCCGGGACTCCTGGAATGAGCAGTTCTTC. Encoded protein: CSARGLRDSWNEQFF. The chain is built from TRBV20-1 and TRBJ2-1; D perhaps matches TRBD2 (6 bases). The CDR3 consists of 15 residues. V lost 3 bases and J 7 bases, leaving 19 bases between the germline ends. The germline CDR1 and CDR2 sequences are DFQATT and SNEGSKA (reference sequence).

This clonotype has ten or more counts. This sequence joins TRBV29-1 and TRBJ2-5, with D perhaps TRBD2 (6 bases). V lost 0 bases and J lost 1, with 15 bases in between. CDR1 and CDR2 (germline): SQVTM, ANQGSEA. The CDR3 is 16 amino acids. The DNA for the CDR3 is TGCAGCGTTGAAGATCGCCGCGGAGGGCTCCAAGAGACCCAGTACTTC. This sequence encodes CSVEDRRGGLQETQYF.

This clonotype was counted only a few times. The chain uses TRBV5-5 and TRBJ2-5; no clear D gene. The V end lost 1 base, the J end lost 5 bases, and 9 bases lay between the germline ends. Germline V lookup: CDR1 SGHKS, CDR2 YYEKEE (reference sequence). This CDR3 is built from 13 residues. The DNA for the CDR3 is TGTGCCAGCAGCTTGTCGCGTGTGGAGACCCAGTACTTC. It codes for CASSLSRVETQYF.

This chain uses TRBV20-1 with TRBJ1-1; D remains ambiguous. Deletions cut 3 bases from V and 0 bases from J, with 8 bases between. The CDR3 spans 13 residues. Per the germline V gene, CDR1 is DFQATT and CDR2 is SNEGSKA (reference sequence). CDR3 DNA: TGCAGTGCTAGCAAAAGTCTGAACACTGAAGCTTTCTTT. Amino acid sequence: CSASKSLNTEAFF.

This clonotype was seen only a few times. The chain recombines TRBV7-2 with TRBJ2-7; a weak D match, TRBD2 (5 bases). V gave up 1 base and J gave up 5 bases, with 15 bases separating them. Germline loops: CDR1 SGHTA, CDR2 FQGNSA. The CDR3 is 15 amino acids. The CDR3 protein is CASSLEDGEFDEQYF. CDR3 sequence (DNA): TGTGCCAGCAGCTTAGAGGACGGGGAATTCGACGAGCAGTACTTC. The full variable domain, completed using reference TRBV7-2 and TRBJ2-7, is GAGVSQSPSNKVTEKGKDVELRCDPISGHTALYWYRQSLGQGLEFLIYFQGNSAPDKSGLPSDRFSAERTGGSVSTLTIQRTQQEDSAVYLCASSLEDGEFDEQYFGPGTRLTVT.

This clonotype was counted only a few times. This chain uses TRBV7-6 with TRBJ2-3, with unresolved D. Trimming pared 0 bases from V and 5 bases from J, leaving 9 bases between. The germline V gene encodes CDR1 SGHVS and CDR2 FNYEAQ. The CDR3 has 14 amino acids. The DNA for the CDR3 is TGTGCCAGCAGCTTAGCCGTCAACAGAGATACGCAGTATTTT. It yields the protein CASSLAVNRDTQYF.

In this sample, this clonotype turned up a few times. The J gene is TRBJ2-2, the V gene TRBV27, with 7 bases matching TRBD2. Trimming at V came to 6 bases and at J to 5 bases, leaving 3 bases not matched to a gene. The CDR3 totals 13 residues. The germline V gene has CDR1 MNHEY and CDR2 SMNVEV (reference sequence). The CDR3 is CASRTSYTGELFF. In DNA, the CDR3 is TGTGCCAGCAGGACTAGCTATACCGGGGAGCTGTTTTTT.

The chain uses TRBV6-1 and TRBJ2-3, with 7 bases matching TRBD2. Germline CDR1 and CDR2: MNHNS and SASEGT. This CDR3 is built from 15 residues. Unmatched junction bases numbered 13, after V lost 7 bases and J lost 6 bases. CDR3 amino acids: CASTLASGGLDTQYF. The DNA of the CDR3 is TGTGCCAGCACCTTGGCTAGCGGCGGCCTGGATACGCAGTATTTT.

This clonotype was seen only a few times. The V and J genes are TRBV10-3 and TRBJ1-5; perhaps TRBD1 as D (6 bases). The V end was cut by 6 bases, the J end by 2 bases, with 11 bases between. Germline-derived CDR1 and CDR2 are ENHRY and SYGVKD. CDR3 length: 14 amino acids. The CDR3 protein is CAIRQGSGNQPQHF. CDR3 DNA: TGTGCCATCAGGCAGGGGTCAGGCAATCAGCCCCAGCATTTT.

The V call is TRBV4-3, the J call TRBJ2-3; 8 bases match TRBD1. CDR3 length: 14 amino acids. V lost 3 bases, J lost 5 bases, and 4 bases stayed unmatched. The germline V gene has CDR1 LGHNA and CDR2 YSLEER. The CDR3 region is CASSHRGPRDTQYF. Here the CDR3 DNA reads TGCGCCAGCAGCCACAGGGGGCCTCGAGATACGCAGTATTTT.